Following are 15 T cell receptor beta chains from one sample sequenced in a study of tumor-infiltrating lymphocytes in primary liver carcinoma. Making TCR beta cDNA involved around 500 ng total RNA and a constant-region primer. TCR beta libraries came from three nested multiplex PCR rounds using slightly modified ARM-PCR. Use of TRBV1-TRBV30 forward primers with a C-beta reverse primer characterized the first two PCR rounds, which lasted roughly 9 cycles each. TCRdb re-called the multiplex PCR reads with MiXCR, one entry per CDR3 protein. Of 300,000 to 350,000 distinct CDR3 sequences listed, about three fifths are singletons. Germline DNA was extracted alongside blood RNA, which was obtained from unsorted whole blood. The specimen was peripheral blood. All receptors derive from a woman aged 25 to 39 with primary liver carcinoma and hepatitis B virus infection.

Regarding this clonotype: A clone one base away is much larger, so this may be a read error. The chain recombines TRBV6-5 with TRBJ2-7; a weak D match, TRBD2 (6 bases). The germline V gene encodes CDR1 MNHEY and CDR2 SVGAGI. V lost 2 bases to trimming and J lost 0 bases, with 8 bases between them. The CDR3 spans 14 residues. DNA of the CDR3: TGTGCCAGCAGTTACACTAGCAACTCCTACGAGCAGTACTTC. As protein: CASSYTSNSYEQYF.

The chain uses TRBV12-3 or TRBV12-4 and TRBJ2-1, with TRBD2 identical over 8 bases. V lost 3 bases to trimming and J lost 3 bases; unmatched junction nucleotides: 7. The CDR3 runs 16 residues. CDR3 nucleotides: TGTGCCAGCAGTTTTATGGCGGGAGGTAACTACAATGAGCAGTTCTTC. Protein sequence: CASSFMAGGNYNEQFF.

This clonotype has just a few counts. The chain carries TRBV28 and TRBJ2-7, with D maybe TRBD1 (5 bases). V lost 1 base, J lost 7 bases, and 17 bases lay in between. The CDR3 consists of 15 residues. Germline V lookup: CDR1 MDHEN, CDR2 SYDVKM. In DNA, the CDR3 is TGTGCCAGCAGTTTATCTCAGGGTCGGTATAGAGAGCAGTACTTC. Encoded protein: CASSLSQGRYREQYF. Full variable domain (outside the CDR3, taken from reference TRBV28 and TRBJ2-7): DVKVTQSSRYLVKRTGEKVFLECVQDMDHENMFWYRQDPGLGLRLIYFSYDVKMKEKGDIPEGYSVSREKKERFSLILESASTNQTSMYLCASSLSQGRYREQYFGPGTRLTVT.

The gene calls are TRBV12-3 or TRBV12-4 and TRBJ1-5, with D unclear. CDR3 size: 13 residues. V lost 6 bases, J lost 9 bases, and 15 bases lay in between. CDR3 sequence (DNA): TGTGCCAGCAGCACCTCAGATGATAGGCCCCAGCATTTT. This sequence encodes CASSTSDDRPQHF.

A note on this clonotype: This clone may be a read error of a much larger clone one base away. This is likely a read error, given that the CDR3 carries no conserved phenylalanine or tryptophan at its end. CDR3 nucleotides: TGCAGCGTCACCGATCATGGCTACACCCTC. The encoded protein is CSVTDHGYTL. The V gene is TRBV29-1, the J gene TRBJ1-2; the D is unclear. The V gene lost 6 bases and the J gene lost 6 bases, with 8 bases spanning the gap. The CDR3 covers 10 residues. The V gene's germline CDR1 is SQVTM and CDR2 ANQGSEA.

Remarks on this clonotype: Germline and junction disagree at one end, which may indicate a read error. The chain couples TRBV12-3 or TRBV12-4 to TRBJ1-6; no firm D call. The length of the CDR3 is 13 residues. The CDR3 protein is CTSRRKANSPPHF. CDR3 in DNA: TGTACCAGCAGGAGGAAGGCAAATTCACCCCCCCACTTT.

With respect to this clonotype: Being one base from a much bigger clone, this may be a read error. The V gene is TRBV5-5, the J gene TRBJ2-3; TRBD1 is a possible D gene (6 bases). This CDR3 contains 14 residues. Germline assignment: CDR1 SGHKS and CDR2 YYEKEE (reference sequence). Between the trimmed V and J ends, which lost 2 bases and 4 bases, there was a span of 11 bases. Here the CDR3 reads CASSFGQIADTQYF. The CDR3 DNA reads as TGTGCCAGCAGCTTCGGACAGATTGCAGATACGCAGTATTTT.

This clonotype was seen repeatedly, ten times or more. The chain joins TRBV29-1 to TRBJ2-7; no firm D call. Germline values: CDR1 SQVTM, CDR2 ANQGSEA. The CDR3 loop spans 11 amino acids. With 6 bases removed from V and 5 bases from J, the gap between germline ends came to 11 bases. In nucleotides, the CDR3 is TGCAGCGTCGTAGGGCACCACGAGCAGTACTTC. It encodes CSVVGHHEQYF.

This clonotype has ten or more counts. The V and J genes are TRBV10-3 and TRBJ2-1, with a tentative D call TRBD2 (6 bases). The CDR3 is made up of 12 amino acids. Germline loops: CDR1 ENHRY, CDR2 SYGVKD. V lost 0 bases to trimming and J lost 12 bases, with 9 bases between them. CDR3 sequence (DNA): TGTGCCATCAGTGAGTCGACCGGGGGGCAGTTCTTC. Translating it yields CAISESTGGQFF.

The rearrangement links TRBV5-4 to TRBJ2-5, with D perhaps TRBD1 (6 bases). CDR1 is SGHNT, CDR2 YYREEE, per germline (reference sequence). The ends were cut back, 0 bases at V and 1 base at J, with 10 bases in the middle. The length of the CDR3 is 15 residues. The CDR3 sequence: CASSLGTVAQETQYF. The CDR3 DNA sequence: TGTGCCAGCAGCTTGGGGACAGTAGCCCAAGAGACCCAGTACTTC. The full variable domain, in which reference TRBV5-4 and TRBJ2-5 provide the parts outside the CDR3, is ETGVTQSPTHLIKTRGQQVTLRCSSQSGHNTVSWYQQALGQGPQFIFQYYREEENGRGNFPPRFSGLQFPNYSSELNVNALELDDSALYLCASSLGTVAQETQYFGPGTRLLVL.

This clonotype was detected ten times or more. This chain uses TRBV4-2 with TRBJ2-3, with TRBD2 identical over 13 bases. With V trimmed by 2 bases and J by 5 bases, 4 bases remained unmatched. CDR3 size: 16 residues. Per the germline V gene, CDR1 is LGHNA and CDR2 is YNFKEQ. CDR3 in amino acids: CASSQRLAGGLDTQYF. Here the CDR3 DNA reads TGTGCCAGCAGCCAAAGACTAGCGGGAGGCCTAGATACGCAGTATTTT.

This clonotype was counted between two and nine times. V and J are TRBV6-5 and TRBJ2-2, with 7 bases lining up with TRBD1. Germline CDR1 and CDR2: MNHEY and SVGAGI. The CDR3 is 15 amino acids. Trimming took 6 bases from V and 6 from J; bases not matched to a gene: 10. This CDR3 reads CASRRKGAGPGELFF. CDR3 sequence (DNA): TGTGCCAGCAGGCGGAAGGGGGCTGGTCCCGGGGAGCTGTTTTTT.

As regards this clonotype: Its ends do not fully match the called genes, so a read error is possible. V is TRBV28 and J is TRBJ2-2; D is ambiguous. The CDR3 covers 14 residues. Germline lookup yields CDR1 MDHEN and CDR2 SYDVKM. Written as DNA, the CDR3 is TGTGTCAGCAGTTTAGATGGGCGAACCGGGGAGCTGTTTTTT. Translating it yields CVSSLDGRTGELFF. The whole variable domain, filled in from reference TRBV28 and TRBJ2-2, reads DVKVTQSSRYLVKRTGEKVFLECVQDMDHENMFWYRQDPGLGLRLIYFSYDVKMKEKGDIPEGYSVSREKKERFSLILESASTNQTSMYLCVSSLDGRTGELFFGEGSRLTVL.

The chain has TRBV6-1 and TRBJ1-1; D ambiguous. V was pared by 5 bases and J by 1 base, with 11 bases between. The CDR3 contains 14 residues. Germline V gene data show CDR1 as MNHNS and CDR2 as SASEGT. The CDR3 nucleotides read TGTGCCAGCAGTTTATATGGGAAGAACACTGAAGCTTTCTTT. Protein product: CASSLYGKNTEAFF.

To note about this clonotype: A much larger clone differs by one base, so this may be a read error. V usage is TRBV11-2 and J usage is TRBJ2-7, with TRBD2 matching over 11 bases. Trimming removed 7 bases from V and 1 base from J; junction bases left unmatched: 6. The CDR3 loop spans 15 amino acids. Germline-derived CDR1 and CDR2 are SGHAT and FQNNGV. The CDR3 coding sequence is TGTGCCAGCAACTTCACTAGCGGGGGTTCCTACGAGCAGTACTTC. Protein sequence: CASNFTSGGSYEQYF.